These 14 T cell receptor beta chains were sequenced from one sample in a study of blood T cell repertoires in COVID-19. Using immunoSEQ multiplex PCR, the repertoire was profiled, and TCRdb retains in-frame clones only, with some absent. The sample contains 130,000 to 150,000 clones, around 90% of which appear only once. Sequenced input: peripheral blood. The receptors originated from a woman aged 45-59 years with acute or convalescent COVID-19.

The genes are TRBV6-5 and TRBJ1-5, with D maybe TRBD1 (6 bases). CDR1 is MNHEY, CDR2 SVGAGI, per germline. Trimming took 2 bases from V and 5 from J, leaving 13 bases between them. The CDR3 sequence is 15 residues long. The DNA of the CDR3 is TGTGCCAGCAGTTACGATGGGGGGGCCTATCAGCCCCAGCATTTT. It encodes CASSYDGGAYQPQHF.

The chain combines TRBV24-1 with TRBJ1-2; D is undetermined. Trimming cost V 5 bases and J 7 bases, with 10 bases left between them. Germline CDR1 and CDR2: KGHDR and SFDVKD. The CDR3 is 12 residues long. The CDR3, as DNA: TGTGCCACCAGTGCATCGGGGTTTGGCTACACCTTC. It is translated as CATSASGFGYTF.

The chain carries TRBV6-6 and TRBJ2-7; D remains ambiguous. CDR3 length: 16 residues. Trimming removed 6 bases from V and 11 bases from J, with 29 bases in between. The germline V gene has CDR1 MNHNY and CDR2 SVGAGI (reference sequence). CDR3 nucleotide sequence: TGTGCCAGCAGGGCCCGTGTTGGCGAAACACCATCTGAGGAGTACTTC. Its protein product is CASRARVGETPSEEYF.

This clone came up once. The DNA of the CDR3 is TGTGCCACCACCGGGCAAACGGGGAACGAGCAGTACTTC. Amino acid sequence: CATTGQTGNEQYF. The chain combines TRBV24-1 with TRBJ2-7, with D possibly TRBD2 on 5 matching bases. Germline lookup yields CDR1 KGHDR and CDR2 SFDVKD. V lost 8 bases, J lost 5 bases, and 15 bases lay in between. The CDR3 length is 13 residues.

This chain connects TRBV5-6 to TRBJ1-1; TRBD1 is a possible D gene (6 bases). The CDR3 spans 13 residues. Trimming stripped 3 bases from V and 4 bases from J, with 10 bases between. CDR1 is SGHDT, CDR2 YYEEEE, per germline. CDR3 loop: CASSYREFTEAFF. CDR3 DNA: TGTGCCAGCAGCTACAGGGAGTTCACTGAAGCTTTCTTT.

The chain uses TRBV6-5 and TRBJ1-2; 7 bases are a match to TRBD1. This CDR3 region has 13 residues. V lost 7 bases, J lost 8 bases, and 10 bases stayed unmatched. Germline V gene lookup returns CDR1 MNHEY and CDR2 SVGAGI. Here the CDR3 DNA reads TGTGCCAGCAATAGGGGGCAGGGGTACGGCTACACCTTC. Translating it yields CASNRGQGYGYTF.

This chain links TRBV5-1 with TRBJ2-7; possibly TRBD1 for D (6 bases). This CDR3 comprises 17 residues. The V and J ends lost 0 bases and 1 base respectively, with 17 bases between them. The V gene's germline CDR1 is SGHRS and CDR2 YFSETQ. This CDR3 reads CASSLVGSGASSYEQYF. The CDR3 DNA reads TGCGCCAGCAGCTTGGTCGGTTCAGGGGCTTCTTCCTACGAGCAGTACTTC. Together with reference TRBV5-1 and TRBJ2-7, the CDR3 gives the full variable domain: KAGVTQTPRYLIKTRGQQVTLSCSPISGHRSVSWYQQTPGQGLQFLFEYFSETQRNKGNFPGRFSGRQFSNSRSEMNVSTLELGDSALYLCASSLVGSGASSYEQYFGPGTRLTVT.

This chain connects TRBV24-1 to TRBJ2-3; TRBD2 agrees at 16 bases. The trim removed 0 bases at V and 2 bases at J, leaving 4 bases unmatched. This CDR3 has 19 residues. Germline V CDR1 and CDR2: KGHDR, SFDVKD. Here the CDR3 reads CATSDLPGLAGGVTDTQYF. The CDR3 nucleotides read TGTGCCACCAGTGATTTGCCGGGACTAGCGGGGGGGGTCACAGATACGCAGTATTTT.

In the case of this clone: Other nucleotide sequences in the sample specify the same CDR3. The V gene is TRBV5-1, the J gene TRBJ2-7; 7 bases line up with TRBD1. There are 13 residues in the CDR3. With V trimmed by 2 bases and J by 4 bases, 3 bases remained unmatched. The germline gives CDR1 SGHRS, CDR2 YFSETQ. The CDR3 loop is CASSLGTDYEQYF. DNA for the CDR3: TGCGCCAGCAGCTTAGGGACAGATTACGAGCAGTACTTC. The variable domain in full, completed from reference TRBV5-1 and TRBJ2-7, reads KAGVTQTPRYLIKTRGQQVTLSCSPISGHRSVSWYQQTPGQGLQFLFEYFSETQRNKGNFPGRFSGRQFSNSRSEMNVSTLELGDSALYLCASSLGTDYEQYFGPGTRLTVT.

This chain joins TRBV9 and TRBJ2-7; 9 positions match TRBD2. J lost 6 bases, V lost 0 bases, and 4 bases had no gene match. Germline V gives CDR1 SGDLS, CDR2 YYNGEE. The CDR3 runs to 14 residues. This CDR3 reads CASSVELAGSEQYF. CDR3 bases: TGTGCCAGCAGCGTAGAGCTAGCGGGGTCCGAGCAGTACTTC.

V gene TRBV29-1 combines with J gene TRBJ1-1, with D possibly TRBD1 on 6 matching bases. Trimming cost V 6 bases and J 0 bases, with 11 bases left between them. CDR3 length: 13 residues. Germline CDR1 SQVTM, CDR2 ANQGSEA. DNA of the CDR3: TGCAGCGTGGGGACATTCATGAACACTGAAGCTTTCTTT. This encodes CSVGTFMNTEAFF.

The chain combines TRBV28 with TRBJ2-3; D ambiguous. The germline V gene encodes CDR1 MDHEN and CDR2 SYDVKM. V lost 6 bases, J lost 6 bases, and 7 bases lay in between. The length of the CDR3 is 11 residues. The CDR3 DNA is TGTGCCAGCAGGGTTGAGGATACGCAGTATTTT. It codes for CASRVEDTQYF.

This chain connects TRBV24-1 to TRBJ1-1; 8 positions match TRBD1. Germline V gene sequence: CDR1 KGHDR, CDR2 SFDVKD. CDR3 length: 17 amino acids. V lost 4 bases and J lost 1; bases outside the gene matches: 10. The CDR3 DNA reads as TGTGCCACCAGTGACAACCCCGGACAGGGAGAGAACACTGAAGCTTTCTTT. The encoded protein is CATSDNPGQGENTEAFF.

This clone was seen once. V gene TRBV4-2 combines with J gene TRBJ1-1; D may be TRBD1 (5 bases). The CDR3 consists of 14 residues. Germline values: CDR1 LGHNA, CDR2 YNFKEQ. Trimming took 1 base from V and 8 from J, leaving 14 bases between them. CDR3 amino acids: CASSQVSGGSEAFF. The CDR3 DNA reads as TGTGCCAGCAGCCAAGTATCCGGGGGTTCCGAAGCTTTCTTT.